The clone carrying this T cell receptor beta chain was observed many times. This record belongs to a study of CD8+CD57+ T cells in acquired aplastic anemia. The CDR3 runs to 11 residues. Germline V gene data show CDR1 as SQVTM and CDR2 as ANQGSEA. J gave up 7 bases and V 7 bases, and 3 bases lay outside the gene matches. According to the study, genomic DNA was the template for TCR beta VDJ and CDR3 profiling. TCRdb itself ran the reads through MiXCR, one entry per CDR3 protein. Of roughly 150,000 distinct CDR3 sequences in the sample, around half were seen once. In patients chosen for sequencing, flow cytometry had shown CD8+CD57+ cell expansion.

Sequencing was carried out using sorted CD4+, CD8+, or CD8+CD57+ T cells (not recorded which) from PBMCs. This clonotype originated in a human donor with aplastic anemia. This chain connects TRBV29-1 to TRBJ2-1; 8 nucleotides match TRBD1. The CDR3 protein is CSGRQGNEQFF. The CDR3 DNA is TGCAGCGGTAGACAGGGGAATGAGCAGTTCTTC.